The clone carrying this T cell receptor beta chain was counted a single time. The data were obtained in a study of PD-L1 blockade in urothelial cancer. There are 13 residues in the CDR3. The germline V and J ends were trimmed by 6 bases and 6 bases, with 14 bases remaining between them. From germline, CDR1 is MDHEN and CDR2 SYDVKM. Specified time point: peripheral blood 6 weeks after treatment start. Libraries were prepared by immunoSEQ multiplex PCR; TCRdb keeps only in-frame clonotypes and omits some of them. The table has approximately 120,000 clones, approximately 85% seen once. The V and J genes are TRBV28 and TRBJ1-1; D call uncertain. Sequenced material: PBMCs, taken around atezolizumab (anti-PD-L1) treatment. This sequence was found in a man aged 50 or older with urothelial cancer. The CDR3 region has the DNA TGTGCCAGCAGGATAAGCCTACGTTCTGAAGCTTTCTTT. Its protein product is CASRISLRSEAFF. Using reference TRBV28 and TRBJ1-1 for the parts outside the CDR3, the full variable domain is DVKVTQSSRYLVKRTGEKVFLECVQDMDHENMFWYRQDPGLGLRLIYFSYDVKMKEKGDIPEGYSVSREKKERFSLILESASTNQTSMYLCASRISLRSEAFFGQGTRLTVV.